The 22 T cell receptor beta chains given below trace back to one sample, sequenced in a study of regulatory T cells in long-lasting Graves disease (dated by TCRdb to about 2021). The time point label for this specimen denotes: newly diagnosed GD, antithyroid drugs for less than 3 months. For both TCR sequencing and RNA sequencing, RNA was extracted from PBMCs using TRIzol. Libraries were built with multiplex PCR. Sequencer: Illumina HiSeq 4000. CDR3 regions were amplified by Arm-PCR with iRepertoire HTBI primers to construct TCR beta libraries. TCRdb took the public reads, trimmed them with fastp at Q25, ran MiXCR for clone calling and kept in-frame beta chains. When rows share a CDR3 protein, they turn into one entry using the most common DNA and genes. For this sample the table gives approximately 540,000 distinct CDR3 sequences, of which around 12% were detected only once. The biggest ten clones account for roughly 8.2% of the sample.

The same data also contributed to another study, on T cells in Graves' hyperthyroidism and ophthalmopathy.

This material consisted of peripheral blood mononuclear cells (PBMCs), taken at new diagnosis, from a patient treated with antithyroid drugs. These TCRs come from a woman aged 30 to 39 with Graves disease. Donor details come from another sample of the same person, matched by shared clones.

In this sample, this clonotype turned up many times. The rearrangement uses TRBV12-3 or TRBV12-4 and TRBJ2-1; the match to TRBD1 covers 8 bases. The length of the CDR3 is 13 residues. V lost 6 bases and J lost 6; bases outside the gene matches: 4. The CDR3 here is CASRQTGANEQFF. The CDR3 nucleotides are TGTGCCAGCAGGCAGACAGGGGCCAATGAGCAGTTCTTC.

There are a few counts of this clonotype. This chain connects TRBV7-9 to TRBJ2-7; the match to TRBD1 covers 9 bases. Germline V lookup: CDR1 SEHNR, CDR2 FQNEAQ (reference sequence). Trimming removed 5 bases from V and 9 bases from J; junction bases left unmatched: 8. The CDR3 is made up of 13 amino acids. The CDR3 spells CASSPPGTGRQYF. The CDR3 region has the DNA TGTGCCAGCAGCCCACCCGGGACAGGGCGGCAGTACTTC.

This chain joins TRBV18 and TRBJ2-5; no clear D. This CDR3 is built from 16 residues. V lost 6 bases, J lost 0 bases, and 17 bases lay in between. Germline CDR1 is KGHSH and CDR2 is LQKENI. The CDR3 here is CASSPRRWANQETQYF. CDR3 nucleotide sequence: TGTGCCAGCTCCCCCCGGCGATGGGCCAACCAAGAGACCCAGTACTTC. Looking up the rest from reference TRBV18 and TRBJ2-5 gives the full variable domain: NAGVMQNPRHLVRRRGQEARLRCSPMKGHSHVYWYRQLPEEGLKFMVYLQKENIIDESGMPKERFSAEFPKEGPSILRIQQVVRGDSAAYFCASSPRRWANQETQYFGPGTRLLVL.

The V and J genes are TRBV7-9 and TRBJ2-7; 9 bases fit TRBD2. Unmatched junction bases numbered 5, after V lost 5 bases and J lost 0 bases. This CDR3 comprises 15 residues. Per the germline V gene, CDR1 is SEHNR and CDR2 is FQNEAQ (reference sequence). The CDR3 DNA reads as TGTGCCAGCAGCACCTTTAGCGGGAGCTCCTACGAGCAGTACTTC. Translated, it gives CASSTFSGSSYEQYF.

The table lists this clonotype with a few counts. DNA of the CDR3: TGTGCCAGCAGCTTTGGAAGGTACACCGGGGAGCTGTTTTTT. It specifies CASSFGRYTGELFF. The rearrangement uses TRBV5-6 and TRBJ2-2, with D unclear. The V and J ends lost 2 bases and 3 bases respectively, with 8 bases between them. The CDR3 consists of 14 residues. Per germline, CDR1 SGHDT and CDR2 YYEEEE.

About this clonotype itself: This clone may be a read error of a much larger clone one base away. In DNA, the CDR3 is TGTGCCAGCAGCTTAAACAGGCAGGAAAAACTGCTTTTT. Its protein product is CASSLNRQEKLLF. The chain uses TRBV7-2 and TRBJ1-4, with D maybe TRBD1 (5 bases). Germline CDR1 is SGHTA and CDR2 is FQGNSA. The CDR3 sequence is 13 residues long.

Note on this clonotype: Germline is not matched at one junction end, which may reflect a read error. V gene TRBV28 combines with J gene TRBJ2-2; D may be TRBD2 (6 bases). Germline V gene sequence: CDR1 MDHEN, CDR2 SYDVKM. The CDR3 has 12 residues. For the CDR3, the DNA is TGTGCCAGCAGTCCTAGGGCGGGGAGGTTGCTTTTT. Amino acid sequence: CASSPRAGRLLF.

V and J are TRBV29-1 and TRBJ2-7; a possible D gene is TRBD1 (6 bases). Trimming removed 7 bases from V and 1 base from J, with 11 bases in between. The germline V gene has CDR1 SQVTM and CDR2 ANQGSEA. The CDR3 totals 12 residues. CDR3 nucleotide sequence: TGCAGCGGGAGAGGGGGTTCCTACGAGCAGTACTTC. Residues: CSGRGGSYEQYF.

This chain connects TRBV30 to TRBJ2-5; D is perhaps TRBD1 (6 bases). CDR1 and CDR2 (germline): GTSNPN, SVGIG (reference sequence). The CDR3 is 15 residues long. V lost 5 bases and J 2 bases, leaving 18 bases between the germline ends. In DNA, the CDR3 is TGTGCCTGGCTGGGCCAGGGGACGGAACAAGAGACCCAGTACTTC. Residues: CAWLGQGTEQETQYF. Variable domain in full (rest from reference TRBV30 and TRBJ2-5): SQTIHQWPATLVQPVGSPLSLECTVEGTSNPNLYWYRQAAGRGLQLLFYSVGIGQISSEVPQNLSASRPQDRQFILSSKKLLLSDSGFYLCAWLGQGTEQETQYFGPGTRLLVL.

This clonotype was detected ten times or more. The chain links TRBV7-3 to TRBJ1-6, with D perhaps TRBD1 (6 bases). V dropped 8 bases and J dropped 7 bases, with 18 bases sitting between them. Germline lookup yields CDR1 SGHTA and CDR2 FQGTGA. The CDR3 has 15 residues. The CDR3 DNA reads as TGTGCCAGCTCGCAGGGGCTGAGTCCGAATTCACCCCTCCACTTT. Translating it yields CASSQGLSPNSPLHF.

This clonotype appeared many times. The chain joins TRBV5-1 to TRBJ1-6; D possibly corresponds to TRBD1 (5 bases). The germline V gene encodes CDR1 SGHRS and CDR2 YFSETQ. CDR3 length equals 16 residues. Trimming shortened V by 4 bases and J by 5 bases, and 16 bases separated the two germline ends. The CDR3 sequence: CASSPDTRTNNSPLHF. Written as DNA, the CDR3 is TGCGCCAGCAGCCCGGACACGCGAACAAATAATTCACCCCTCCACTTT.

This clonotype was detected many times. The chain has TRBV28 and TRBJ2-1, with TRBD2 matching 9 bases. The CDR3 sequence is 17 residues long. Germline CDR1 reads MDHEN; CDR2 reads SYDVKM. J gave up 8 bases and V 1 base, and 12 bases lay outside the gene matches. CDR3 protein: CASSLSGREGLIYEQFF. The DNA for the CDR3 is TGTGCCAGCAGTTTATCGGGGCGGGAGGGGTTAATATATGAGCAGTTCTTC.

This clonotype was recorded at least ten times. The DNA for the CDR3 is TGTGCCAGCAGCCAATGGTCCGGGTCCTCCTACGAGCAGTACTTC. This codes for CASSQWSGSSYEQYF. This chain links TRBV14 with TRBJ2-7, with D uncertain. V lost 2 bases to trimming and J lost 0 bases, with 11 bases between them. Germline CDR1 SGHDN, CDR2 FVKESK. There are 15 residues in the CDR3.

This clonotype came up many times. The rearrangement links TRBV27 to TRBJ2-7, with D perhaps matching TRBD2 (6 bases). Germline CDR1 reads MNHEY; CDR2 reads SMNVEV (reference sequence). V gave up 10 bases and J gave up 0 bases, with 13 bases separating them. There are 13 residues in the CDR3. The CDR3 DNA follows: TGTGCCACGAGTGGGGGGAGCTCCTACGAGCAGTACTTC. Amino acid sequence: CATSGGSSYEQYF.

This clonotype was seen at least ten times. The chain is built from TRBV24-1 and TRBJ2-1; D not resolved. The ends were cut back, 9 bases at V and 2 bases at J, with 4 bases in the middle. CDR1 and CDR2 from the germline V gene are KGHDR and SFDVKD. The CDR3 is 11 residues long. The CDR3 nucleotides are TGTGCCACCGGTCCCTACAATGAGCAGTTCTTC. As protein: CATGPYNEQFF.

Many counts were recorded for this clonotype. This sequence joins TRBV2 and TRBJ2-7; no reliable D call. In germline, CDR1 is SNHLY, CDR2 FYNNEI. V was shortened by 8 bases and J by 7 bases, with 15 bases between the two germline ends. The length of the CDR3 is 12 residues. CDR3 nucleotide sequence: TGTGCCAGCCGGCCCCGGGTAGGGGAGCAGTACTTC. Translation gives CASRPRVGEQYF.

Ten or more counts support this clonotype. This chain uses TRBV3-1 with TRBJ2-5; TRBD2 matches at 7 bases. With V trimmed by 3 bases and J by 4 bases, 5 bases remained unmatched. The germline CDR1 and CDR2 sequences are LGHDT and YNNKEL (reference sequence). The CDR3 consists of 14 residues. DNA for the CDR3: TGTGCCAGCAGCCACGCCGAGCGGGGAGAGACCCAGTACTTC. As protein: CASSHAERGETQYF.

This clonotype was observed a few times. This chain joins TRBV18 and TRBJ2-2; D gene unclear. There are 16 residues in the CDR3. With 4 bases removed from V and 1 base from J, the gap between germline ends came to 13 bases. Looked up from germline, CDR1 is KGHSH and CDR2 is LQKENI. CDR3 DNA sequence: TGTGCCAGCTCACTAAGACGGACCGAGAACACCGGGGAGCTGTTTTTT. Amino acid sequence: CASSLRRTENTGELFF.

This clonotype was counted at least ten times. The chain carries TRBV15 and TRBJ2-1; 7 bases map to TRBD2. CDR1 LNHNV and CDR2 YYDKDF come from the germline V gene (reference sequence). J gave up 0 bases and V 6 bases, and 23 bases lay outside the gene matches. The CDR3 loop spans 21 amino acids. This chain's CDR3 is CATSSFTPTSSIISSYNEQFF. The DNA for the CDR3 is TGTGCCACCAGTTCTTTTACGCCGACTAGCTCCATAATAAGCTCCTACAATGAGCAGTTCTTC. Complete variable domain (other parts from reference TRBV15 and TRBJ2-1): DAMVIQNPRYQVTQFGKPVTLSCSQTLNHNVMYWYQQKSSQAPKLLFHYYDKDFNNEADTPDNFQSRRPNTSFCFLDIRSPGLGDTAMYLCATSSFTPTSSIISSYNEQFFGPGTRLTVL.

At least ten counts were recorded for this clonotype. The chain is built from TRBV19 and TRBJ1-2; possibly TRBD1 for D (5 bases). Trimming pared 11 bases from V and 4 bases from J, leaving 14 bases between. The V gene's germline CDR1 is LNHDA and CDR2 SQIVND (reference sequence). The CDR3 is made up of 12 amino acids. The CDR3 sequence is CACGADVYGYTF. The DNA of the CDR3 is TGTGCCTGCGGGGCAGACGTCTATGGCTACACCTTC.

V is TRBV27 and J is TRBJ2-1; 14 bases match TRBD2. V trimming: 5 bases; J trimming: 9 bases; junction bases outside the gene matches: 9. Germline values: CDR1 MNHEY, CDR2 SMNVEV (reference sequence). The CDR3 totals 16 residues. DNA for the CDR3: TGTGCCAGCAGTCCGGGACTAGCGGGAGAACTGGGTGAGCAGTTCTTC. It is translated as CASSPGLAGELGEQFF.

Notes on this clonotype: A much larger clone lies a single base off, so this may be a read error. The chain uses TRBV13 and TRBJ2-7, with 9 bases identical to TRBD2. V dropped 3 bases and J dropped 7; count of bases not matched to a gene: 10. Germline lookup yields CDR1 PRHDT and CDR2 FYEKMQ (reference sequence). The CDR3 covers 15 residues. CDR3: CASSFYSGRLYEQYF. CDR3 nucleotide sequence: TGTGCCAGCAGCTTCTACAGCGGGAGGCTCTATGAGCAGTACTTC.